Listed below are T cell receptor beta chains from one sample, sequenced in a study of CD8 T cells in ankylosing spondylitis. TCRdb re-analysed the 5' RACE reads in MiXCR, keeping a single row per CDR3 protein. Altogether 380,000 or so distinct CDR3 sequences are present, 20% to 25% being singletons, with the ten largest covering roughly 14%. The sample was blood, either unsorted or a sorted T cell fraction (not recorded which). These receptors all come from a male donor with ankylosing spondylitis or in good health (not recorded which). The CDR3 runs from the conserved cysteine through the conserved F or W. D genes are given only for firm matches. Size values are once, few and many counts, or a class for expanded clones, and some rows have none.

clone size	D gene	J gene	V gene	CDR3 DNA	CDR3 protein
few	NA	TRBJ2-7	TRBV7-9	TGTGCCAGCAGCCCCCGGGACTGGTCCTACGAGCAGTACTTC	CASSPRDWSYEQYF
NA	NA	TRBJ2-7	TRBV20-1	TGCAGTGCTAGAGATCGGGAGAGGGCCTACGAGCAGTACTTC	CSARDRERAYEQYF
few	NA	TRBJ2-4	TRBV29-1	TGCAGCGTTGAAGTAGCAGGTCCAGCCAAAAACATTCAGTACTTC	CSVEVAGPAKNIQYF
NA	TRBD2	TRBJ2-5	TRBV11-2	TGTGCCAGCAGCTCCGGGACTAGCGAACAAGAGACCCAGTACTTC	CASSSGTSEQETQYF
NA	NA	TRBJ2-7	TRBV5-1	TGCGCCAGCAGCTTGGAGGGGTTAGGGCAGTACTTC	CASSLEGLGQYF
few	TRBD2	TRBJ2-5	TRBV7-9	TGTGCCAGCAGCTCTGCGTCCAGCGGGGACGGCGAGACCCAGTACTTC	CASSSASSGDGETQYF
NA	TRBD1	TRBJ2-7	TRBV5-1	TGCGCCAGCAGCAGGACAGGTGGGCAGGAGCGGTACTTC	CASSRTGGQERYF
NA	NA	TRBJ2-7	TRBV20-1	TGCAGTGCTAGAGGGAGGGGTTGGGACAGAACCTACGAGCAGTACTTC	CSARGRGWDRTYEQYF
NA	NA	TRBJ2-5	TRBV12-3/TRBV12-4	TGTGCCAGCAGCTGGAAAAAGCCTTATCCAGAGACCCAGTACTTC	CASSWKKPYPETQYF
few	NA	TRBJ1-1	TRBV12-3/TRBV12-4	TGTGCCAGCGCGAACACTGAAGCTTTCTTT	CASANTEAFF
few	NA	TRBJ2-4	TRBV12-3/TRBV12-4	TGTGCCAGCAGTTTAGGATGGGCCAGGGCCGGGGGAAACATTCAGTACTTC	CASSLGWARAGGNIQYF
few	TRBD2	TRBJ2-1	TRBV10-1	TGCGCCAGCAGTGCCACTAGCGGGAACAATGAGCAGTTCTTC	CASSATSGNNEQFF
NA	NA	TRBJ2-7	TRBV7-9	TGTGCCAGCAGCTTAGGGGCCACGGGGGAGCAGTACTTC	CASSLGATGEQYF
NA	TRBD1	TRBJ2-1	TRBV4-1	TGCGCCAGCAGCCAAAGACAGGGGGAGGCCTACAATGAGCAGTTCTTC	CASSQRQGEAYNEQFF
few	NA	TRBJ2-5	TRBV7-9	TGTGCCATCCCGGCCCACATCGGGGAGACCCAGTACTTC	CAIPAHIGETQYF
NA	NA	TRBJ2-7	TRBV7-9	TGTGCCAGCAGCTCCCCTGAAGGGGGGGCCCTGGACGAGCAGTACTTC	CASSSPEGGALDEQYF
NA	TRBD1	TRBJ2-5	TRBV28	TGTGCCAGCAGAGATCCGGGACAGGGGGCAAAGACCCAGTACTTC	CASRDPGQGAKTQYF
NA	NA	TRBJ2-1	TRBV12-5	TGTGCTAGTGGTCCAAAGCGGAAATACTCCTACAATGAGCAGTTCTTC	CASGPKRKYSYNEQFF
few	NA	TRBJ2-7	TRBV2	TGTGCCGGCAGGGACGGCAATTCCTACGAGCAGTACTTC	CAGRDGNSYEQYF
few	NA	TRBJ2-7	TRBV3-1	TGTGCCAGCAGGCCCACTAGTTTGTCGCGGGCCGGCGAGCAGTACTTC	CASRPTSLSRAGEQYF
NA	NA	TRBJ2-3	TRBV12-3/TRBV12-4	TGTGCCAGCACCCCCTCCTCGTCGCGGCTCACAGATACGCAGTATTTT	CASTPSSSRLTDTQYF
many	NA	TRBJ2-1	TRBV12-3/TRBV12-4	TGTGCCAGCAACGAGGGTCGTGAGCAGTTCTTC	CASNEGREQFF
NA	NA	TRBJ2-1	TRBV20-1	TGCAGACCAGACGATGAGCAGTTCTTC	CRPDDEQFF
NA	NA	TRBJ2-7	TRBV27	TGTGCCAGCAGCCTGAGCGGACTGGGAACCTACGAGCAGTACTTC	CASSLSGLGTYEQYF
many	NA	TRBJ2-7	TRBV20-1	TGCAGTGCTAGAGACAGGGGCTACGAGCAGTACTTC	CSARDRGYEQYF
few	TRBD1	TRBJ2-7	TRBV11-1	TGTGCCAGCAGCCTACTTCCGGGACAGGGCAATACAAGCTCCTACGAGCAGTACTTC	CASSLLPGQGNTSSYEQYF
many	NA	TRBJ2-1	TRBV12-3/TRBV12-4	TGTGCCAGCAGTTTAATGCAGGGTGGCCACAATGAGCAGTTCTTC	CASSLMQGGHNEQFF
NA	TRBD1	TRBJ2-7	TRBV11-1	TGTGCCAGCAGCATCGACAGGGCCCACTCCTACGAGCAGTACTTC	CASSIDRAHSYEQYF
few	NA	TRBJ2-7	TRBV6-6	TGTGCCAGCAGTTATGGGACGTTCGAGCAGTACTTC	CASSYGTFEQYF
NA	NA	TRBJ2-5	TRBV28	TGTGCCAGCAGTTCGGGACGGAGACAAGAGACCCAGTACTTC	CASSSGRRQETQYF
few	NA	TRBJ2-1	TRBV4-2	TGTGCCAGCAGCCAAGAGACTCCGGAGCAGTTCTTC	CASSQETPEQFF
NA	NA	TRBJ2-3	TRBV12-3/TRBV12-4	TGTGCCAGCACCCCCAGGGAGACAGATACGCAGTATTTT	CASTPRETDTQYF
few	TRBD2	TRBJ2-3	TRBV10-2	TGCGCCAGCTCCCATTTTTTAGCGGGGGGACCCACAGATACGCAGTATTTT	CASSHFLAGGPTDTQYF
few	NA	TRBJ2-7	TRBV20-1	TGCAGTGCTAGAGATTTTGCAGGGAACTTCTACGAGCAGTACTTC	CSARDFAGNFYEQYF
NA	TRBD2	TRBJ2-1	TRBV7-9	TGTGCCAGCAGCTTAGTTACAGCGGGGGGTTACAATGAGCAGTTCTTC	CASSLVTAGGYNEQFF
NA	TRBD1	TRBJ2-7	TRBV6-1	TGTGCCAGCAGTGAAGCGGACAGGAGCTCCTACGAGCAGTACTTC	CASSEADRSSYEQYF
NA	NA	TRBJ2-2	TRBV20-1	TGCAGTGCTAGAGATGGCTGGGACACCGGGGAGCTGTTTTTT	CSARDGWDTGELFF
few	NA	TRBJ2-3	TRBV27	TGTGCCAGCAGTTTCGAGAGCACAGATACGCAGTATTTT	CASSFESTDTQYF
NA	TRBD2	TRBJ2-7	TRBV25-1	TGTGCCAGCAGTGAATGGGGGGGAAACTACGAGCAGTACTTC	CASSEWGGNYEQYF
few	NA	TRBJ2-2	TRBV6-1	TGTGCCAGCAGTGGTGACATCTCCTCGAACACCGGGGAGCTGTTTTTT	CASSGDISSNTGELFF